The 8 T cell receptor beta chains reported below all come from one sample, sequenced in a study of blood T cell repertoires in COVID-19 (dated by TCRdb to the early 2020s). The protocol used for the library was the immunoSEQ multiplex PCR assay. TCRdb re-hosts the immuneACCESS table, in-frame sequences only. Its copies lack some clones; in the studies checked, an unresolved V gene accounts for under half of them, and the cause for the rest is not known. The sample table shows approximately 400,000 clones, and around 83% are seen once. The leading ten clones occupy about 5.4% of the sample. The sequenced sample consisted of PBMCs or T cells enriched from blood (not recorded which). All receptors come from a woman between 45 and 60 years old who had recovered from COVID-19.

The table lists this clone with a few counts. The chain combines TRBV5-1 with TRBJ2-5; possibly TRBD1 for D (6 bases). Germline CDR1 and CDR2: SGHRS and YFSETQ. The V gene lost 0 bases and the J gene lost 3 bases, with 15 bases spanning the gap. The CDR3 is 16 residues long. The CDR3 DNA sequence: TGCGCCAGCAGCTTGGAGGGTCCTTCAGGGGAAGAGACCCAGTACTTC. It yields the protein CASSLEGPSGEETQYF.

This clone was detected once. V usage is TRBV18 and J usage is TRBJ1-3; weak D call: TRBD1 (6 bases). Looked up from germline, CDR1 is KGHSH and CDR2 is LQKENI. V lost 4 bases and J lost 3, with 19 bases in between. The CDR3 is made up of 17 amino acids. CDR3 nucleotides: TGTGCCAGCTCACTGTTTAACAGGGATTTGCATGGAAACACCATATATTTT. As protein: CASSLFNRDLHGNTIYF.

This chain joins TRBV19 and TRBJ1-5, with 7 bases identical to TRBD1. In germline, CDR1 is LNHDA, CDR2 SQIVND (reference sequence). The V gene end was trimmed by 5 bases and the J gene end by 0 bases; junction bases not matched to a gene: 7. This CDR3 has 16 residues. The CDR3 reads CASSASTGDSNQPQHF. The CDR3 bases are TGTGCCAGTAGTGCCTCCACAGGGGATAGCAATCAGCCCCAGCATTTT.

The chain joins TRBV19 to TRBJ2-5; 13 bases agree with TRBD2. Unmatched junction bases numbered 14, after V lost 5 bases and J lost 5 bases. Germline V gives CDR1 LNHDA, CDR2 SQIVND (reference sequence). This CDR3 has 18 residues. This chain's CDR3 is CASSPNRPGLAGLETQYF. CDR3 nucleotide sequence: TGTGCCAGTAGTCCAAATCGACCGGGACTAGCGGGGTTGGAGACCCAGTACTTC.

V usage is TRBV5-1 and J usage is TRBJ2-5; possibly TRBD1 for D (5 bases). The CDR3 consists of 12 residues. CDR1 and CDR2 (germline): SGHRS, YFSETQ. Trimming left V 7 bases short and J 4 bases short, with 11 bases between. Written as DNA, the CDR3 is TGCGCCAGCGGAACAGGACGAGAGACCCAGTACTTC. Translated, it gives CASGTGRETQYF.

The chain employs TRBV7-8 and TRBJ2-7; no firm D call. CDR3 length equals 13 residues. The V gene lost 1 base and the J gene lost 1 base, with 5 bases spanning the gap. Germline V gene lookup returns CDR1 SGHVS and CDR2 FQNEAQ. The DNA for the CDR3 is TGTGCCAGCAGCTTAGGTCCTTCCTACGAGCAGTACTTC. Translating gives CASSLGPSYEQYF. The whole variable domain, remainder taken from reference TRBV7-8 and TRBJ2-7, is GAGVSQSPRYKVAKRGQDVALRCDPISGHVSLFWYQQALGQGPEFLTYFQNEAQLDKSGLPSDRFFAERPEGSVSTLKIQRTQQEDSAVYLCASSLGPSYEQYFGPGTRLTVT.

This rearrangement joins TRBV2 to TRBJ1-1, with TRBD1 as a possible D gene (6 bases). V was clipped by 6 bases and J by 0 bases, with 11 bases between them. The CDR3 totals 14 residues. Germline V gene sequence: CDR1 SNHLY, CDR2 FYNNEI. The DNA for the CDR3 is TGTGCCAGCAGACGGGACACGGTGAACACTGAAGCTTTCTTT. It encodes CASRRDTVNTEAFF. Full variable domain (missing parts from reference TRBV2 and TRBJ1-1): EPEVTQTPSHQVTQMGQEVILRCVPISNHLYFYWYRQILGQKVEFLVSFYNNEISEKSEIFDDQFSVERPDGSNFTLKIRSTKLEDSAMYFCASRRDTVNTEAFFGQGTRLTVV.

The J gene is TRBJ2-7, the V gene TRBV6-1; a possible D gene is TRBD2 (5 bases). In germline, CDR1 is MNHNS, CDR2 SASEGT. Trimming removed 2 bases from V and 2 bases from J, with 10 bases in between. The CDR3 sequence is 14 residues long. CDR3 in amino acids: CASSERLATYEQYF. In DNA form, the CDR3 reads TGTGCCAGCAGTGAAAGGCTAGCTACCTACGAGCAGTACTTC.